Listed below are T cell receptor beta chains from one sample, sequenced in a study of cytomegalovirus exposure and HLA in healthy donors. Generated by immunoSEQ multiplex PCR, the TCRdb table keeps only in-frame clones and is missing some. In all, the sample yields fewer than 70,000 clones. The sample was PBMCs. Receptor source: a man aged 25-45 years in good health and CMV-seropositive. CDR3s include the opening cysteine and the closing phenylalanine or tryptophan. The D gene is left open where the match is weak.

>TRBD1|TRBV19|TRBJ2-7
TGTGCCAGTAGTATAGGAGGGGGCTACCACGAGCAGTACTTC
CASSIGGGYHEQYF
>-|TRBV5-1|TRBJ2-2
TGCGCCAGCATGACAGGACACGCGCGGTCGGGGGAGCTGTTTTTT
CASMTGHARSGELFF
>TRBD1|TRBV5-1|TRBJ2-1
TGCGCCAGCGGCGTAACAGGGGAATCCTACAATGAGCAGTTCTTC
CASGVTGESYNEQFF
>TRBD1|TRBV25-1|TRBJ1-1
TGTGCCAGCGAGGACAGGGTGAACACTGAAGCTTTCTTT
CASEDRVNTEAFF
>TRBD1|TRBV6-4|TRBJ2-3
TGTGCCAGCAGTAAGCAAAACAGGGGGGCTAGCACAGATACGCAGTATTTT
CASSKQNRGASTDTQYF
>-|TRBV7-8|TRBJ2-7
TGTGCCAGCAGATTAGCCAGTCTGGAGCAGTACTTC
CASRLASLEQYF
>TRBD1|TRBV30|TRBJ1-2
TGTGCCTGGACCCAGGGGGCGGGCTATGGCTACACCTTC
CAWTQGAGYGYTF
>-|TRBV18|TRBJ1-2
TGTGCCAGCTCACCATTGGCCGAAACGGGCTACACCTTC
CASSPLAETGYTF
>-|TRBV9|TRBJ1-1
TGTGCCAGCAGCCCCCAGGGCTACACGAACACTGAAGCTTTCTTT
CASSPQGYTNTEAFF
>-|TRBV2|TRBJ2-3
TGTGCCAGCAGTCTTACTAGTAGCGCGCAGTATTTT
CASSLTSSAQYF
>TRBD1|TRBV30|TRBJ2-7
TGTGCCTGGACCTCCGGGACAGGGGGCTACGAGCAGTACTTC
CAWTSGTGGYEQYF
>TRBD1|TRBV9|TRBJ1-1
TGTGCCAGCAACACCGGGACAGGCATCGGGAACACTGAAGCTTTCTTT
CASNTGTGIGNTEAFF